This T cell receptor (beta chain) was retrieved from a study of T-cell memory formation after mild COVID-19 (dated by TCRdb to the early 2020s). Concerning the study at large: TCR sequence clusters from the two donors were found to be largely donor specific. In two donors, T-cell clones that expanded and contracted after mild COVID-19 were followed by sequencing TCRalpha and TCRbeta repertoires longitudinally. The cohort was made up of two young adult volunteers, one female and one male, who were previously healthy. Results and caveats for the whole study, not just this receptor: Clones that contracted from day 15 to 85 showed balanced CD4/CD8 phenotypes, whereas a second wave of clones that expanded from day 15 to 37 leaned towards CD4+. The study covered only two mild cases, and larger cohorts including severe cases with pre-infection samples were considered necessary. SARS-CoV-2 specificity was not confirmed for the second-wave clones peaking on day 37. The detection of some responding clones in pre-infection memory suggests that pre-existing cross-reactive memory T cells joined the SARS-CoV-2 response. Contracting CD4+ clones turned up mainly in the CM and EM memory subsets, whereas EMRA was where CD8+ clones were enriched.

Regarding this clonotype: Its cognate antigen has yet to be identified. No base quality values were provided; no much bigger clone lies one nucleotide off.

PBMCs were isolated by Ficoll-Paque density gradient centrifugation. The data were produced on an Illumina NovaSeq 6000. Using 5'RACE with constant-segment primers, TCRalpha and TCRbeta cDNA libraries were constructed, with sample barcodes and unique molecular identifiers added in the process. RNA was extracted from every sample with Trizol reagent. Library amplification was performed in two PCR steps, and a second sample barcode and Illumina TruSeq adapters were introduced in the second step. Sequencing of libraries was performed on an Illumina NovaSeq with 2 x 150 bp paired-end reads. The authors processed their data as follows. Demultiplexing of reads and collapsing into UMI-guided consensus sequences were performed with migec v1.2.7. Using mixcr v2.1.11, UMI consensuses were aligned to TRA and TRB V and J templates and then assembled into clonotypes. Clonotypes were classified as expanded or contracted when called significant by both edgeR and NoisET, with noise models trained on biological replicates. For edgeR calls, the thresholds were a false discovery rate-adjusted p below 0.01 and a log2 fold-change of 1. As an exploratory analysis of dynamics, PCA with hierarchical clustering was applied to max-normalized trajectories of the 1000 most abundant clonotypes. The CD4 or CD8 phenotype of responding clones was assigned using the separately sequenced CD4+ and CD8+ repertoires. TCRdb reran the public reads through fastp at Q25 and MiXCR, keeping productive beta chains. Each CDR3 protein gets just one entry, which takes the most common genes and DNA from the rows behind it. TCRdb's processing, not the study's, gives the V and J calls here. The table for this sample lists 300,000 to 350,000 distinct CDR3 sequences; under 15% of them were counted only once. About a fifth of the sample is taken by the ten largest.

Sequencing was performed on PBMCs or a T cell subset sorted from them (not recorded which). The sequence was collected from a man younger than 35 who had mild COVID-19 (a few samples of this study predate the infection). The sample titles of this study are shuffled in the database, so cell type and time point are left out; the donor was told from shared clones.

CDR3 region: CASSNSDSRYEQYF. The nucleotide sequence reads TGCGCCAGCAGTAACAGCGATAGCCGCTACGAGCAGTACTTC. The chain links TRBV10-2 with TRBJ2-7; no D gene call is confident. The CDR3 numbers 14 residues from cysteine through phenylalanine. The only DNA kept is the CDR3, 42 bases in frame from the first base. V sheds 5 bases and J sheds 3 bases, leaving 14 bases between their ends. Per the germline V gene, WSHSY is the CDR1 and SAAADI is the CDR2.